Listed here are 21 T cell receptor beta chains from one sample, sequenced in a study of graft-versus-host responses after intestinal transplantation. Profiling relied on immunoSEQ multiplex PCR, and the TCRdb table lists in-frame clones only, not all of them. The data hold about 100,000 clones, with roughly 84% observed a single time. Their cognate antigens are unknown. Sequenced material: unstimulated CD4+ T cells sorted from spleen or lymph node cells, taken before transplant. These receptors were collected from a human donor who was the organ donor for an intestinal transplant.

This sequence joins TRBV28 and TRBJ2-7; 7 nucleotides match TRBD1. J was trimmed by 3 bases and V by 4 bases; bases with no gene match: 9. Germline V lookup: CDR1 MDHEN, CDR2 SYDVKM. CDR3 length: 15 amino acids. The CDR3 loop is CASSWDSTTHYEQYF. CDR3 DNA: TGTGCCAGCAGTTGGGACAGCACGACCCACTACGAGCAGTACTTC.

This CDR3 is CASSRTGDNYGYTF. The CDR3, as DNA: TGTGCCAGCAGCAGGACAGGAGATAACTATGGCTACACCTTC. The chain links TRBV6-1 to TRBJ1-2, with 7 nucleotides matching TRBD1. V gave up 6 bases and J gave up 1 base; unmatched junction bases: 5. The CDR3 is 14 residues long. The germline V gene encodes CDR1 MNHNS and CDR2 SASEGT.

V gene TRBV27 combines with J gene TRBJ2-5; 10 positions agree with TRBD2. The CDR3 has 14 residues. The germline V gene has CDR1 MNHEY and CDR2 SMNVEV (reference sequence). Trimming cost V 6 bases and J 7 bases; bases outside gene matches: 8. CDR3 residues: CASSLAGGLGTQYF. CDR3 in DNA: TGTGCCAGCAGCTTAGCGGGGGGCCTAGGGACCCAGTACTTC.

The DNA for the CDR3 is TGTGCCAGCAGCACGGGGTTGTCCGGCGCTGAAGCTTTCTTT. It encodes CASSTGLSGAEAFF. This sequence joins TRBV6-1 and TRBJ1-1; no definite D call. This CDR3 has 14 amino acids. Per germline, CDR1 MNHNS and CDR2 SASEGT. Trimming cost V 6 bases and J 6 bases, with 17 bases left between them.

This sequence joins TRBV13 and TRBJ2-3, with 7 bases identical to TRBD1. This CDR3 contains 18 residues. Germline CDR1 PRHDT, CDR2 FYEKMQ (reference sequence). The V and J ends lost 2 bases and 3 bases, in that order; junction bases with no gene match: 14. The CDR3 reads CASSLSRLDRAGTDTQYF. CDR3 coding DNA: TGTGCCAGCAGCTTATCGCGTCTAGACAGGGCTGGGACAGATACGCAGTATTTT.

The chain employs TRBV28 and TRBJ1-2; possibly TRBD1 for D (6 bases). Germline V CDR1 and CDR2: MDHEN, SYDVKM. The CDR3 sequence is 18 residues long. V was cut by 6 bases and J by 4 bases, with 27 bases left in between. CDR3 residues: CASSPAGAGWRSSYGYTF. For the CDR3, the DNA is TGTGCCAGCAGCCCTGCGGGGGCAGGGTGGCGTAGTAGCTATGGCTACACCTTC.

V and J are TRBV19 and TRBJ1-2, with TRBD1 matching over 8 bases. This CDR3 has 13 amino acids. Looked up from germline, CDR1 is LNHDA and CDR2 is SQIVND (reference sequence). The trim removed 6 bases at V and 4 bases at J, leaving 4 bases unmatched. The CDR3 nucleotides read TGTGCCAGTAGCATTGGGACAGGCTATGGCTACACCTTC. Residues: CASSIGTGYGYTF.

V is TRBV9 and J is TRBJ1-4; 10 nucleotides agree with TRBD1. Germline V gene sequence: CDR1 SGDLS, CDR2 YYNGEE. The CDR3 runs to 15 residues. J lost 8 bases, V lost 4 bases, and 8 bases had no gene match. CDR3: CASSYDRGLGEKLFF. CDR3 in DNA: TGTGCCAGCAGCTACGACAGGGGGCTAGGGGAAAAACTGTTTTTT. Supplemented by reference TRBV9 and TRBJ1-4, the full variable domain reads DSGVTQTPKHLITATGQRVTLRCSPRSGDLSVYWYQQSLDQGLQFLIQYYNGEERAKGNILERFSAQQFPDLHSELNLSSLELGDSALYFCASSYDRGLGEKLFFGSGTQLSVL.

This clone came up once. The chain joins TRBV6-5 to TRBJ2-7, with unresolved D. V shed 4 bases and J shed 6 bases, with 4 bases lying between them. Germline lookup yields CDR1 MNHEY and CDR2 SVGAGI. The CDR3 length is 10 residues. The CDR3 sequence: CASSSIEQYF. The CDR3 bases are TGTGCCAGCAGTTCAATCGAGCAGTACTTC.

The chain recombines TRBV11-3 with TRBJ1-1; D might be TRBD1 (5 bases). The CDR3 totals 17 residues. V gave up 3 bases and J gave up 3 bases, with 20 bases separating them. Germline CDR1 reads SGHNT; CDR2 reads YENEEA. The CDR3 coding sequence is TGTGCCAGCAGCTTCGGGCCTTCGACAGACTCCTACACTGAAGCTTTCTTT. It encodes CASSFGPSTDSYTEAFF. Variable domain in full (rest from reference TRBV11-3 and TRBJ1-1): EAGVVQSPRYKIIEKKQPVAFWCNPISGHNTLYWYLQNLGQGPELLIRYENEEAVDDSQLPKDRFSAERLKGVDSTLKIQPAELGDSAVYLCASSFGPSTDSYTEAFFGQGTRLTVV.

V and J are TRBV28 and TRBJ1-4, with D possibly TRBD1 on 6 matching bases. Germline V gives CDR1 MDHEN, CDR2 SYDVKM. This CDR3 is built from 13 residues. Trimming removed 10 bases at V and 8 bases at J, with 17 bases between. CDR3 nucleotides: TGTGCCACCTCACAGGGTCCGTGGGAAAAACTGTTTTTT. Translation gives CATSQGPWEKLFF.

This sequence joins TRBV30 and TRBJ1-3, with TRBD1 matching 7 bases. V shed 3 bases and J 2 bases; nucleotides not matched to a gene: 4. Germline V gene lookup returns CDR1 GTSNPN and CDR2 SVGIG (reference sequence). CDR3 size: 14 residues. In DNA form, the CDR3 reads TGTGCCTGGAGCGAACAGGGGACTGGAAACACCATATATTTT. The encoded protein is CAWSEQGTGNTIYF.

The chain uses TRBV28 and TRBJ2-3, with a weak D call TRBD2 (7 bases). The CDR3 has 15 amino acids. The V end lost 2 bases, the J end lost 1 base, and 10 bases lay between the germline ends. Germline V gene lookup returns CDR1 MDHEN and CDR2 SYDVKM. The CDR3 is CASSLRGGGTDTQYF. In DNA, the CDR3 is TGTGCCAGCAGTTTAAGGGGGGGTGGCACAGATACGCAGTATTTT.

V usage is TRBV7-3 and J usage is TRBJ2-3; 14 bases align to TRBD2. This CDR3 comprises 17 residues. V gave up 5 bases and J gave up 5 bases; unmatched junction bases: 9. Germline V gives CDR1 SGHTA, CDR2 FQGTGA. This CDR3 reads CASSPGGLAGGGDTQYF. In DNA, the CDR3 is TGTGCCAGCAGCCCAGGAGGACTAGCGGGGGGCGGAGATACGCAGTATTTT.

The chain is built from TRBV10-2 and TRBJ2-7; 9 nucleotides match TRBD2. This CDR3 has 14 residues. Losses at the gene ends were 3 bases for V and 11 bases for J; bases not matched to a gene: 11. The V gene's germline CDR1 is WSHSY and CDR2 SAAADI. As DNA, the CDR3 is TGCGCCAGCAGTGATCCATTTCGTCCTAGCGGGGAGTACTTC. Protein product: CASSDPFRPSGEYF.

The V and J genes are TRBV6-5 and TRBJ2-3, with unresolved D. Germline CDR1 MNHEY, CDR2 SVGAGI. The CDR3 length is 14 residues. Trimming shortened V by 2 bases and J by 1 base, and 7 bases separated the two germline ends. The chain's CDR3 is CASSYAPRTDTQYF. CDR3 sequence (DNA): TGTGCCAGCAGTTACGCGCCCCGCACAGATACGCAGTATTTT.

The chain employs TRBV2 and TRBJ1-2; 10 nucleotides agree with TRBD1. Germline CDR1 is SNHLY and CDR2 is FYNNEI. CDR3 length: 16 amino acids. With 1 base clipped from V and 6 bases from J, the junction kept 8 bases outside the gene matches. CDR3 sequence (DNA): TGTGCCAGCAGTGAAGAGGTGACAGGGGGCAGTCATGGCTACACCTTC. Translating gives CASSEEVTGGSHGYTF.

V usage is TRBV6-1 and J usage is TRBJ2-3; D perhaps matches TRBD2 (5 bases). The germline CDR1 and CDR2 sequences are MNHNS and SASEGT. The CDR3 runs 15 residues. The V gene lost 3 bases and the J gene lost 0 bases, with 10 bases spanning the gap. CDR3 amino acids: CASSDASRSTDTQYF. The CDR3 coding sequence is TGTGCCAGCAGTGATGCTAGCAGGAGCACAGATACGCAGTATTTT.

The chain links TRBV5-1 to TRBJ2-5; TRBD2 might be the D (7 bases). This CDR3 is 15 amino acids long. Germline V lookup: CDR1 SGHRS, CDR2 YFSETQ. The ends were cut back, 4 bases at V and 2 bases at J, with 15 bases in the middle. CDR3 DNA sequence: TGCGCCAGCAGCCGATCGGGGGGCGAACAAGAGACCCAGTACTTC. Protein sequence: CASSRSGGEQETQYF. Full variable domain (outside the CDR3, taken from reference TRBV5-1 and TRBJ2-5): KAGVTQTPRYLIKTRGQQVTLSCSPISGHRSVSWYQQTPGQGLQFLFEYFSETQRNKGNFPGRFSGRQFSNSRSEMNVSTLELGDSALYLCASSRSGGEQETQYFGPGTRLLVL.

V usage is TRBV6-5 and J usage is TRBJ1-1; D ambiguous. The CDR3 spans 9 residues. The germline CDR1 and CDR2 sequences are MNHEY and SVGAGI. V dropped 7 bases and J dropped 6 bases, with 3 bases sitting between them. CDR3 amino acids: CASKAEAFF. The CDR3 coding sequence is TGTGCCAGCAAGGCTGAAGCTTTCTTT.

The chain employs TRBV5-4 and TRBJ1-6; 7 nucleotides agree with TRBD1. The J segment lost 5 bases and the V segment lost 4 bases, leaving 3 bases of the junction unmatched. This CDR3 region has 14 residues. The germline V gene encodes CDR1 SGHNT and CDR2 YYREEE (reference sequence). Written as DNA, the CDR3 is TGTGCCAGCAGCAGAGACAGGGATAATTCACCCCTCCACTTT. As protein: CASSRDRDNSPLHF.